This T cell receptor beta chain comes out of a study of monozygotic twins with inflammatory bowel disease (dated by TCRdb to about 2019). General notes on the study: A total of some 28 monozygotic twin pairs were included in the full study, comprising nine German pairs (four IBD-concordant, five IBD-discordant) and 19 IBD-discordant Danish pairs. Disease-associated traits were sought mainly through comparisons between IBD patients and their genetically identical healthy co-twins within discordant pairs. Each individual had, on average, about 151 000 unique TCRalpha sequences and 181 000 unique TCRbeta sequences available for analysis.

From each donor, an approximately 2.5 ml peripheral blood sample was drawn into PAXgene tubes and stored at -80 degrees C. Without T cell sorting, total RNA was isolated from whole blood using the PAXgene blood miRNA kit on an automated QIAcube. Deep TCRalpha and TCRbeta repertoire profiling with unique molecular barcoding was performed on peripheral blood of monozygotic twin pairs concordant or discordant for inflammatory bowel disease. Smoking habits were recorded for all twin pairs, and each individual was classified as a current, former or never smoker. Library preparation used 5' RACE. For each TCR library, 3,000 to 4,000 ng of total RNA was used. For each sample, cDNA synthesis with SMARTScribe reverse transcriptase was split into eight separate reactions. Unique molecular identifiers containing a 6-nucleotide sample barcode were introduced through template switching during cDNA synthesis. Two nested PCRs of roughly 16 and 10 cycles amplified the TCRalpha and TCRbeta cDNA, and bead purification followed each PCR. Before amplification, cDNA was treated with uracil DNA-glycosylase and purified using the QIAquick PCR purification kit. In the second PCR, Illumina TruSeq-compatible adapters and sample-specific barcodes were added. TapeStation and Qubit were used to check library quality and concentration, and 4 to 6.5 ng of each library went into the pool. Sequencing of pooled libraries was carried out on an Illumina HiSeq2500 single-index Rapid Run using 2 x 100 bp reads and custom sequencing primers. The original methods were these. MiGEC version 1.2.6 was used for UMI-based consensus assembly, which corrected PCR and sequencing errors. MiXCR version 2.1.1 was used for V(D)J alignment, clonotype assembly and CDR3 extraction. Gene usage, clonotype sharing and MAIT/NKT TCR abundance were normalised by analysing the top 1000, 10 000 and 20 000 clonotypes per sample. Diversity was computed as the inverse Simpson index with the vegan R package after downsampling to 27 000 UMIs. Paired Mann-Whitney U tests were applied to discordant twin pairs, with Benjamini-Hochberg correction for multiple testing. Each CDR3 protein sequence appears as one entry after TCRdb reprocessed the reads, and no DNA is included. The V and J calls follow TCRdb's processing rather than the paper's. The sample table records 170,000 or so distinct CDR3 sequences. The ten most abundant clones make up approximately 7% of the sample.

Study-level results and caveats: Because patients were on differing immunosuppressive treatments, the repertoires may have picked up extra background noise and inter-individual variability. Measured by the inverse Simpson index, TCRbeta repertoire diversity was lower in IBD patients than in their healthy co-twins. Repertoire similarity did not differ between concordant and discordant twins, possibly due to limited statistical power. Fewer clonotypes were shared with other individuals by IBD patients than by healthy twins, most markedly in patients showing signs of disease activity. No single strong signal or clonotype linked to IBD turned up in the results, so the idea that one exists was not supported. The analysis was unable to tell different T cell subtypes apart.

Including cysteine and phenylalanine, the CDR3 has 17 amino acids. The entry carries no DNA sequence. From the germline V gene (reference sequence), CDR1 is LNHDA and CDR2 is SQIVND. For this clonotype: The antigen it binds to is not known.

Sequenced sample: blood. The chain is made from TRBV19 and TRBJ1-5; the D call from TCRdb, TRBD1, cannot be confirmed without DNA. The receptor was derived from a human donor with ulcerative colitis or Crohn's disease, or a healthy co-twin of an affected twin (not recorded which). The CDR3 protein is CASTKGFLRGADQPQHF.